The 24 T cell receptor beta chains below come from one sample, sequenced in a study of regulatory T cells in long-lasting Graves disease. Regarding time point: newly diagnosed GD, antithyroid drugs for less than 3 months. The TCR library was prepared using RNA isolated from PBMCs. Arm-PCR of CDR3 regions with iRepertoire HTBI primers generated TCR beta libraries. TCRdb re-analysed the multiplex PCR reads in MiXCR, keeping a single row per CDR3 protein. The sample has approximately 400,000 distinct CDR3 sequences, 14% to 15% seen once. This same sample was also taken into another study, of T cells in Graves' hyperthyroidism and ophthalmopathy.

Sequenced material: peripheral blood mononuclear cells (PBMCs), taken at new diagnosis, from a patient treated with antithyroid drugs. The receptors were gathered from a woman under 40 with Graves disease.

The count of this clonotype is one. The V and J genes are TRBV9 and TRBJ2-5, with 12 bases identical to TRBD2. Germline trimming cut 4 bases from V and 5 bases from J; bases unmatched to any gene: 9. CDR1 and CDR2 from the germline V gene are SGDLS and YYNGEE. The CDR3 has 16 residues. CDR3 coding DNA: TGTGCCAGCAGCCACCGGACTAGCGGGATCTCGGAGACCCAGTACTTC. Translating gives CASSHRTSGISETQYF.

In this sample, this clonotype turned up many times. The rearrangement joins TRBV27 to TRBJ2-5; maybe TRBD2 (7 bases). Between the trimmed V and J ends, which lost 3 bases and 5 bases, there was a span of 13 bases. This CDR3 comprises 14 residues. The germline V gene encodes CDR1 MNHEY and CDR2 SMNVEV (reference sequence). CDR3 in amino acids: CASSLGAAGETQYF. Here the CDR3 DNA reads TGTGCCAGCAGTTTGGGGGCAGCGGGGGAGACCCAGTACTTC.

This sequence joins TRBV28 and TRBJ2-7; D perhaps matches TRBD2 (7 bases). V lost 7 bases and J lost 6, with 25 bases in between. This CDR3 spans 16 amino acids. Per the germline V gene, CDR1 is MDHEN and CDR2 is SYDVKM. CDR3 bases: TGTGCCAGCACCCCGGGGGATAGAGGGGGGGGGGGCGAGCAGTACTTC. This codes for CASTPGDRGGGGEQYF.

The chain uses TRBV28 and TRBJ2-3, with 7 bases fitting TRBD2. In germline, CDR1 is MDHEN, CDR2 SYDVKM. CDR3 length: 16 residues. V shed 8 bases, J shed 6 bases, and the junction held 17 bases outside the gene matches. The CDR3 spells CASRALYLAEADTQYF. The CDR3 DNA sequence: TGTGCCAGCCGCGCGTTGTACCTAGCGGAAGCGGATACGCAGTATTTT.

The chain combines TRBV11-3 with TRBJ2-7; D is unresolved. Between the trimmed V and J ends, which lost 4 bases and 2 bases, there was a span of 18 bases. The CDR3 runs to 16 residues. Germline CDR1 reads SGHNT; CDR2 reads YENEEA. The CDR3 here is CASSSYSAGLTYEQYF. The CDR3 DNA reads as TGTGCCAGCAGCTCGTACAGCGCCGGCCTTACCTACGAGCAGTACTTC.

This clonotype was counted ten times or more. V gene TRBV18 combines with J gene TRBJ2-2; 7 bases are a match to TRBD1. Germline CDR1 and CDR2: KGHSH and LQKENI. Trimming cost V 3 bases and J 1 base; bases outside gene matches: 5. The CDR3 totals 16 residues. CDR3 sequence: CASSPGQRRNTGELFF. CDR3 coding DNA: TGTGCCAGCTCACCGGGACAGCGAAGGAACACCGGGGAGCTGTTTTTT.

This clonotype occurred many times. V gene TRBV20-1 combines with J gene TRBJ2-3; TRBD2 aligns across 13 bases. This CDR3 has 15 amino acids. V trimming: 4 bases; J trimming: 5 bases; junction bases outside the gene matches: 6. CDR1 and CDR2 (germline): DFQATT, SNEGSKA (reference sequence). For the CDR3, the DNA is TGCAGTGCTATGGGACTAGCGGGAAGGAGAGATACGCAGTATTTT. This encodes CSAMGLAGRRDTQYF.

This clonotype came up many times. This chain's CDR3 is CSARDSMNTEAFF. CDR3 DNA sequence: TGCAGTGCTAGAGATTCGATGAACACTGAAGCTTTCTTT. The chain uses TRBV20-1 and TRBJ1-1; no reliable D call. The V and J ends lost 0 bases and 0 bases respectively, with 5 bases between them. CDR3 length: 13 amino acids. Germline CDR1 and CDR2: DFQATT and SNEGSKA (reference sequence).

This clonotype was seen a few times. V usage is TRBV12-3 or TRBV12-4 and J usage is TRBJ2-7, with TRBD1 matching 10 bases. This CDR3 is 14 amino acids long. Trimming cost V 6 bases and J 4 bases; bases outside gene matches: 6. The CDR3 loop is CASSGTGDVYEQYF. CDR3 coding DNA: TGTGCCAGCAGCGGGACAGGGGATGTTTACGAGCAGTACTTC.

This clonotype came up many times. The chain links TRBV15 to TRBJ2-7; TRBD2 matches 12 bases. This CDR3 region has 15 residues. CDR1 LNHNV and CDR2 YYDKDF come from the germline V gene (reference sequence). The J segment lost 5 bases and the V segment lost 3 bases, leaving 5 bases of the junction unmatched. The CDR3 is CATSSRTSGIDEQYF. CDR3 DNA sequence: TGTGCCACCAGCAGTCGGACTAGCGGGATCGACGAGCAGTACTTC. Full variable domain (remainder filled in from reference TRBV15 and TRBJ2-7): DAMVIQNPRYQVTQFGKPVTLSCSQTLNHNVMYWYQQKSSQAPKLLFHYYDKDFNNEADTPDNFQSRRPNTSFCFLDIRSPGLGDTAMYLCATSSRTSGIDEQYFGPGTRLTVT.

V is TRBV18 and J is TRBJ2-1, with 10 bases lining up with TRBD2. The J segment lost 8 bases and the V segment lost 4 bases, leaving 5 bases of the junction unmatched. The germline V gene has CDR1 KGHSH and CDR2 LQKENI. The CDR3 has 14 residues. CDR3 nucleotide sequence: TGTGCCAGCTCACGAACTAGCGGGATGTATGAGCAGTTCTTC. The encoded protein is CASSRTSGMYEQFF.

As for this clonotype: Because the CDR3 is missing its conserved closing phenylalanine or tryptophan, this is likely a read error. The V call is TRBV29-1, the J call TRBJ1-1; no firm D call. The CDR3 is 12 residues long. V lost 5 bases and J 5 bases, leaving 12 bases between the germline ends. CDR1 and CDR2 from the germline V gene are SQVTM and ANQGSEA. DNA of the CDR3: TGCAGCGTTCGGGGAGGAGGGACTGAAGCTTTCTCT. This codes for CSVRGGGTEAFS.

Comment on this clonotype: Just one base apart from a much larger clone, this may be a read error. This chain joins TRBV30 and TRBJ1-3; D gene uncertain. This CDR3 region has 15 residues. Germline values: CDR1 GTSNPN, CDR2 SVGIG (reference sequence). CDR3 loop: CTWSASVISGNTIYF. The CDR3 DNA reads as TGTACCTGGAGTGCCTCAGTAATCTCTGGAAACACCATATATTTT.

This clonotype was picked up a small number of times. This rearrangement joins TRBV4-1 to TRBJ1-1; D not certain. Trimming removed 1 base from V and 0 bases from J, with 9 bases in between. Looked up from germline, CDR1 is MGHRA and CDR2 is YSYEKL. The CDR3 extends over 15 amino acids. The CDR3 region is CASSQGKRMNTEAFF. CDR3 in DNA: TGCGCCAGCAGCCAAGGAAAACGAATGAACACTGAAGCTTTCTTT.

Notes on this clonotype: The junction departs from the called germline gene at one end, perhaps through a read error. The rearrangement joins TRBV11-2 to TRBJ2-7; 7 nucleotides agree with TRBD2. Per the germline V gene, CDR1 is SGHAT and CDR2 is FQNNGV. The CDR3 length is 14 residues. CDR3 loop: CASSFGGSSYKQYF. DNA for the CDR3: TGTGCCAGCAGCTTCGGCGGGAGCTCCTACAAGCAGTACTTC. The complete variable domain, with remaining parts taken from reference TRBV11-2 and TRBJ2-7, reads EAGVAQSPRYKIIEKRQSVAFWCNPISGHATLYWYQQILGQGPKLLIQFQNNGVVDDSQLPKDRFSAERLKGVDSTLKIQPAKLEDSAVYLCASSFGGSSYKQYFGPGTRLTVT.

Ten or more counts support this clonotype. The chain is built from TRBV5-1 and TRBJ2-2; 15 nucleotides agree with TRBD2. Germline CDR1 is SGHRS and CDR2 is YFSETQ. CDR3 length: 20 amino acids. V was pared by 2 bases and J by 4 bases, with 12 bases of the junction left unmatched. CDR3 sequence (DNA): TGCGCCAGCAGCTTTTGGACGGCCGGGACTAGCGGGAGGTTCACCGGGGAGCTGTTTTTT. Translated: CASSFWTAGTSGRFTGELFF.

The chain combines TRBV12-5 with TRBJ2-6; D is undetermined. The CDR3 consists of 11 residues. Germline CDR1 is LGHNT and CDR2 is FRNRAP. CDR3 in DNA: TGTGCCGCAGGCGGGGCCAACGTCCTGACTTTC. This gives the protein CAAGGANVLTF.

This chain connects TRBV6-2 or TRBV6-3 to TRBJ2-5; 9 bases are a match to TRBD2. The end of the DNA aligns better with TRBJ2-1, so the J call may be wrong. Germline-derived CDR1 and CDR2 are MNHEY and SVGEGT. There are 14 residues in the CDR3. CDR3 sequence reads: CASSARVAGDEQFF. CDR3 nucleotides: TGTGCCAGCAGTGCACGGGTAGCGGGAGATGAGCAGTTCTTC.

This clonotype was seen ten or more times. V usage is TRBV7-8 and J usage is TRBJ2-5, with D perhaps matching TRBD2 (6 bases). V was cut by 5 bases and J by 5 bases, with 18 bases left in between. The CDR3 is made up of 15 amino acids. The germline V gene has CDR1 SGHVS and CDR2 FQNEAQ. This chain's CDR3 is CASSGPGTPMETQYF. CDR3 nucleotide sequence: TGTGCCAGCAGCGGACCGGGGACTCCAATGGAGACCCAGTACTTC. Supplemented by reference TRBV7-8 and TRBJ2-5, the full variable domain reads GAGVSQSPRYKVAKRGQDVALRCDPISGHVSLFWYQQALGQGPEFLTYFQNEAQLDKSGLPSDRFFAERPEGSVSTLKIQRTQQEDSAVYLCASSGPGTPMETQYFGPGTRLLVL.

V and J are TRBV28 and TRBJ1-2; TRBD1 agrees at 10 bases. V lost 7 bases and J lost 8; bases outside the gene matches: 13. CDR1 and CDR2 from the germline V gene are MDHEN and SYDVKM. The CDR3 is 15 amino acids. The CDR3 loop is CASTLGGTGAPGYTF. CDR3 nucleotide sequence: TGTGCCAGCACCCTAGGGGGGACAGGGGCCCCCGGCTACACCTTC.

This clonotype occurred a few times. The J gene is TRBJ1-1, the V gene TRBV24-1; D gene unclear. Germline CDR1 and CDR2: KGHDR and SFDVKD. The CDR3 has 20 residues. V was pared by 7 bases and J by 3 bases, with 32 bases between. Here the CDR3 reads CATRPGEAGLRGREDTEAFF. The CDR3 DNA reads TGTGCCACCAGGCCTGGGGAAGCCGGGTTACGGGGAAGAGAGGACACTGAAGCTTTCTTT.

With respect to this clonotype: Since a much larger clone is just one base distant, this may be a read error. V usage is TRBV6-1 and J usage is TRBJ2-5; D perhaps matches TRBD2 (6 bases). V gave up 8 bases and J gave up 1 base, with 20 bases separating them. This CDR3 is 16 amino acids long. Germline V gene sequence: CDR1 MNHNS, CDR2 SASEGT. The CDR3 coding sequence is TGTGCCAGCTGTGGCAGGGAGGCGGGATCCCAAGAGACCCAGTACTTC. Its protein is CASCGREAGSQETQYF.

This clonotype was detected ten times or more. The chain has TRBV6-2 or TRBV6-3 and TRBJ2-1; 14 positions agree with TRBD2. Losses at the gene ends were 4 bases for V and 12 bases for J; bases not matched to a gene: 8. Per the germline V gene, CDR1 is MNHEY and CDR2 is SVGEGT. The CDR3 is made up of 15 amino acids. The CDR3 DNA reads TGTGCCAGCAGTTCCAAGGGACTAGCGGGAGTTCCGCAGTTCTTC. It codes for CASSSKGLAGVPQFF.

This clonotype appeared many times. The V and J genes are TRBV12-3 or TRBV12-4 and TRBJ2-5, with 7 nucleotides matching TRBD2. Trimming cost V 2 bases and J 0 bases; bases outside gene matches: 9. The CDR3 totals 17 residues. Written as DNA, the CDR3 is TGTGCCAGCAGTTTACTTATCGGGGAGGGAAACCAAGAGACCCAGTACTTC. It translates to CASSLLIGEGNQETQYF.